This T cell receptor (beta chain) emerged from a study of cytomegalovirus exposure and HLA in healthy donors. Study-wide results and limits: A few of the chains that were CMV-associated were confirmed in vitro to be specific for CMV antigens. Clonal expansion, a later analysis showed, was greater in HLA-associated TCR beta chains than in equally common others.

The CDR3 length is 14 residues. The germline CDR1 and CDR2 sequences are PRHDT and FYEKMQ (reference sequence). The V and J ends lost 4 bases and 6 bases, in that order; junction bases with no gene match: 8. The study ran its PCR with 60 Vbeta and 13 Jbeta primers. Profiling relied on immunoSEQ multiplex PCR, and the TCRdb table lists in-frame clones only, not all of them. Of hundreds of thousands of clones in the sample, approximately 80% are singletons; the top ten hold 3% to 4.5%. A few counts support this clone. Its antigen is unknown. V gene TRBV13 combines with J gene TRBJ2-7, with 8 positions matching TRBD1. The origin of this receptor is a male donor in good health and CMV-seronegative. Sequenced sample: PBMCs. CDR3 nucleotide sequence: TGTGCCAGCAGCTCGACAGGGGCCCGACTCGAGCAGTACTTC. It encodes CASSSTGARLEQYF.